The source of this T cell receptor beta chain is a study of shared clonotypes between healthy human individuals. Study context: Three plates were used per donor for CD4 naive, three for CD4 memory, two for CD8 naive and one for CD8 memory.

The sample holds one count of this clone. The germline V and J ends were trimmed by 5 bases and 3 bases, with 11 bases remaining between them. This CDR3 has 13 residues. CDR1 MGHRA and CDR2 YSYEKL come from the germline V gene. Libraries were prepared by immunoSEQ multiplex PCR; TCRdb keeps only in-frame clonotypes and omits some of them. Among roughly 300,000 clones listed, 80% to 90% were seen once. This chain joins TRBV4-1 and TRBJ2-7, with a weak D call TRBD1 (6 bases). The source material was memory CD8+ T cells sorted from blood. The subset denotes: CD45RO+ cells pooled with CCR7-negative TemRA cells. The source is a young man in good health. The CDR3 bases are TGCGCCAGCAGCTACGGACAGAACTACGAGCAGTACTTC. It yields the protein CASSYGQNYEQYF.